Listed below are T cell receptor beta chains from one sample, sequenced in a study of T cell responses to AZD1222 COVID-19 vaccine. Libraries were prepared by immunoSEQ multiplex PCR; TCRdb keeps only in-frame clonotypes and omits some of them. Of 55,000 to 80,000 clones listed, 80% to 90% are singletons. The sequences come from peripheral blood, collected 28 days after the second AZD1222 dose. Receptors originate from an adult who received the AZD1222 COVID-19 vaccine. CDR3s include the opening cysteine and the closing phenylalanine or tryptophan. A D gene is named only where the DNA matches it firmly. Clone size is shown for a subset of rows, as once, few, many or a class of expanded clone.

j_gene	d_gene	v_gene	abundance	CDR3nt	CDR3aa
TRBJ1-1	NA	TRBV29-1	NA	TGCAGCGTTGAGGTGGGGGAAAAAGCTTTCTTT	CSVEVGEKAFF
TRBJ2-7	TRBD2	TRBV6-6	NA	TGTGCCAGCCATACGGGCGGGAGCGCCTACGAGCAGTACTTC	CASHTGGSAYEQYF
TRBJ1-5	NA	TRBV18	once	TGTGCCAGCTCCGGGGGCAGGAATCAGCCCCAGCATTTT	CASSGGRNQPQHF
TRBJ1-6	NA	TRBV5-1	NA	TGCGCCAGCAGCTTGGACGTCCAGGGAACTTCACCCCTCCACTTT	CASSLDVQGTSPLHF
TRBJ1-5	TRBD1	TRBV6-6	NA	TGTGCCAGCAAAACAACTGGGACAGTTAGCAATCAGCCCCAGCATTTT	CASKTTGTVSNQPQHF
TRBJ1-1	NA	TRBV12-3/TRBV12-4	few	TGTGCCAGCAGTTTAGGACCGAACACTGAAGCTTTCTTT	CASSLGPNTEAFF
TRBJ2-7	NA	TRBV9	NA	TGTGCCAGCAGCGTAGGAGGGCCAGCCTACGAGCAGTACTTC	CASSVGGPAYEQYF
TRBJ2-5	NA	TRBV5-1	NA	TGCGCCAGCAGCCCCACGGGGTACCAAGAGACCCAGTACTTC	CASSPTGYQETQYF
TRBJ1-1	TRBD1	TRBV9	NA	TGTGCCAGCAGCGCCCTAAGACAGGGGGTCCTGAACACTGAAGCTTTCTTT	CASSALRQGVLNTEAFF
TRBJ1-3	NA	TRBV2	NA	TGTGCCAGCAGTGAATTGCGGAACTCTGGAAACACCATATATTTT	CASSELRNSGNTIYF
TRBJ2-7	NA	TRBV2	few	TGTGCCAGCAGTGAAGGGTTAATCCCCTACGAGCAGTACTTC	CASSEGLIPYEQYF
TRBJ2-1	NA	TRBV12-3/TRBV12-4	NA	TGTGCCAGCGCTCGCAATGAGCAGTTCTTC	CASARNEQFF
TRBJ2-1	NA	TRBV5-1	NA	TGCGCCAGCAGCACCCAGGGTGGCTCCTACAATGAGCAGTTCTTC	CASSTQGGSYNEQFF
TRBJ1-2	NA	TRBV5-1	NA	TGCGCCAGCAGTACTGGGTTTGCTAACTATGGCTACACCTTC	CASSTGFANYGYTF
TRBJ2-2	TRBD2	TRBV4-3	once	TGCGCCAGCAGCCGGAGCGGGACGAACACCGGGGAGCTGTTTTTT	CASSRSGTNTGELFF
TRBJ2-2	NA	TRBV12-3/TRBV12-4	NA	TGTGCCAGCGCCTGGTCCTCCGGGGAGCTGTTTTTT	CASAWSSGELFF
TRBJ2-2	NA	TRBV16	NA	TGTGCCAGCAGCCCCCGGACAGCGAACACCGGGGAGCTGTTTTTT	CASSPRTANTGELFF
TRBJ2-5	NA	TRBV29-1	NA	TGCAGCGTTGTCTCTCTCGAGGGAAGAGGAACCCAGTACTTC	CSVVSLEGRGTQYF
TRBJ1-6	NA	TRBV11-3	NA	TGTGCCAGCAGCTTAGTTGGGGGGGAAAATTCACCCCTCCACTTT	CASSLVGGENSPLHF
TRBJ1-2	NA	TRBV12-3/TRBV12-4	NA	TGTGCCAGCAGTTTGGACTCCTTGCGGGGCTACACCTTC	CASSLDSLRGYTF
TRBJ1-1	NA	TRBV11-3	few	TGTGCCAGCAGCTTAGTTTCAGGCCTGAACACTGAAGCTTTCTTT	CASSLVSGLNTEAFF
TRBJ2-3	TRBD2	TRBV7-2	few	TGTGCCAGCCAACTAGCGGTCAGCACAGATACGCAGTATTTT	CASQLAVSTDTQYF
TRBJ1-1	NA	TRBV15	NA	TGTGCCACCAGCAGAGATCTGGTGAACACTGAAGCTTTCTTT	CATSRDLVNTEAFF
TRBJ1-1	TRBD1	TRBV18	NA	TGTGCCAGCTCACCCACAGGGGGCACTGAAGCTTTCTTT	CASSPTGGTEAFF
TRBJ1-6	TRBD1	TRBV7-6	NA	TGTGCCAGCAGCTCCGGGACAGGGACCCTCGGACCCCTCCACTTT	CASSSGTGTLGPLHF
TRBJ2-3	TRBD1	TRBV7-9	few	TGTGCCAGCAGCTTAGGCGGGACAGGGTCAGATACGCAGTATTTT	CASSLGGTGSDTQYF
TRBJ2-3	NA	TRBV14	NA	TGTGCCAGCAGCCAAGAAGTAGGGGCGACCCCCACAGATACGCAGTATTTT	CASSQEVGATPTDTQYF
TRBJ2-1	TRBD2	TRBV28	NA	TGTGCCAGCAGTTCAAGCGGGAGTACCAATGAGCAGTTCTTC	CASSSSGSTNEQFF
TRBJ2-3	TRBD1	TRBV10-3	NA	TGTGCCATCAGTGGAGGACAGGGAATGGGCACAGATACGCAGTATTTT	CAISGGQGMGTDTQYF
TRBJ2-1	TRBD2	TRBV11-2	NA	TGTGCCAGCAGCTTAACAGGCGGGGGGGCCTACAATGAGCAGTTCTTC	CASSLTGGGAYNEQFF
TRBJ1-1	NA	TRBV19	NA	TGTGCCAGTAGCCAGGGGCCCTCTACTGAAGCTTTCTTT	CASSQGPSTEAFF
TRBJ2-5	TRBD2	TRBV4-1	NA	TGCGCCAGCAGACGAGGGCTCCTAGCGGGAGGGCAAGAGACCCAGTACTTC	CASRRGLLAGGQETQYF
TRBJ2-1	NA	TRBV6-5	NA	TGTGCCAGCAGTTATTGGAGTCAGCGTCCCTACAATGAGCAGTTCTTC	CASSYWSQRPYNEQFF
TRBJ2-3	NA	TRBV4-2	NA	TGTGCCAGCAGCCCGAGCGGGAGCACAGATACGCAGTATTTT	CASSPSGSTDTQYF
TRBJ1-5	NA	TRBV4-2	NA	TGTGCCAGCAGCCAAGACAGGGCCGATCAGCCCCAGCATTTT	CASSQDRADQPQHF
TRBJ2-1	TRBD2	TRBV2	NA	TGTGCCAGCAGTGAAGCGGGACTAGCGGGCTCCTCCTACAATGAGCAGTTCTTC	CASSEAGLAGSSYNEQFF
TRBJ2-3	NA	TRBV5-1	NA	TGCGCCAGCAGCCCCTCTCGGTCTAATACGCAGTATTTT	CASSPSRSNTQYF
TRBJ2-3	TRBD2	TRBV5-4	NA	TGTGCCAGCAGCTTGGACGGCGGGAGGGGAGCAGATACGCAGTATTTT	CASSLDGGRGADTQYF
TRBJ1-1	NA	TRBV19	NA	TGTGCCAGTAGTATAGATAGAATCGGGGCCACTGAAGCTTTCTTT	CASSIDRIGATEAFF